This entry features one T cell receptor beta chain sequence. Because it lacks the conserved phenylalanine or tryptophan at the end, this CDR3 is likely a read error. The sample comes from a study of tumor and adjacent non-tumor tissue in lung cancer. The CDR3 totals 14 residues. Trimming cost V 7 bases and J 0 bases, with 11 bases left between them. Per germline, CDR1 MNHEY and CDR2 SVGAGI. A modified ARM-PCR protocol with three rounds of nested PCR amplified TCRbeta. From the multiplex PCR reads, TCRdb called clonotypes with MiXCR, one entry per CDR3 protein. The sample consists of 65,000 to 95,000 distinct CDR3 sequences, around 70% of them appearing once. This sample's RNA came from whole unsorted tissue.

The chain joins TRBV6-5 to TRBJ2-3; maybe TRBD1 (6 bases). Sequences were obtained from lung tumor tissue. This clonotype originated in a woman aged 65 to 85 with non-small cell lung cancer. The CDR3 sequence: CASNRGGSTDTQYS. CDR3 nucleotide sequence: TGTGCCAGCAATAGAGGGGGTAGCACAGATACGCAGTATTCT.